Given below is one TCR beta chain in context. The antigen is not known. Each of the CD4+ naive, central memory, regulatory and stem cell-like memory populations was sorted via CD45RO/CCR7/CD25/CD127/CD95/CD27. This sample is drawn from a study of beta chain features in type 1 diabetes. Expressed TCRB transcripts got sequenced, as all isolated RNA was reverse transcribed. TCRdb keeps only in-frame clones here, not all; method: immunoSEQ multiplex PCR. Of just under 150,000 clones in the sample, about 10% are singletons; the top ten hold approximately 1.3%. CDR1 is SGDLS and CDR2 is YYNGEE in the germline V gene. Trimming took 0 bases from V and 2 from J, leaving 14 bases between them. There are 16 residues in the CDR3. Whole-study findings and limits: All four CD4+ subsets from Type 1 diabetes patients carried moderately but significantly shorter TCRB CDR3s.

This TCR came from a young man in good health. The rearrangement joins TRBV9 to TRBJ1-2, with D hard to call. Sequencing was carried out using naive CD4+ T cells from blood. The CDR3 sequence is CASSVAQAGKNYGYTF. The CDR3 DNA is TGTGCCAGCAGCGTAGCGCAGGCCGGGAAGAACTATGGCTACACCTTC.